A selection of T cell receptor beta chains follows, all from one sample in a study of shared clonotypes between healthy human individuals. Assay: immunoSEQ multiplex PCR; the TCRdb copy retains only in-frame clones and omits some. The sample yields about 680,000 clones, 90% to 95% seen once. The sample was naive CD8+ T cells sorted from blood. The source is a man younger than 40 in good health. The CDR3 runs from the conserved cysteine through the conserved F or W. The D gene is left open where the match is weak. Not every row has a clone size; where given, it reads once, few, many or a size class.

NA | NA | TRBJ1-1 | TRBV20-1 | CSVREVEAFF | TGCAGTGTTAGGGAGGTTGAAGCTTTCTTT
TRBD1 | NA | TRBJ2-1 | TRBV5-4 | CASSLAPGQGREQFF | TGTGCCAGCAGCTTGGCGCCTGGACAGGGCAGGGAGCAGTTCTTC
NA | many | TRBJ2-7 | TRBV28 | CASSQHYEQYF | TGTGCCAGCAGTCAACACTACGAGCAGTACTTC
NA | NA | TRBJ1-1 | TRBV5-8 | CASSLVGDGTEAFF | TGTGCCAGCAGTTTGGTAGGGGACGGCACTGAAGCTTTCTTT
NA | NA | TRBJ2-3 | TRBV18 | CASSPDLFSSTDTQYF | TGTGCCAGCTCACCAGACCTCTTTTCTAGCACAGATACGCAGTATTTT
TRBD1 | NA | TRBJ2-6 | TRBV11-2 | CASSFYRDRGLGANVLTF | TGTGCCAGCAGCTTTTACCGGGACAGGGGGCTAGGGGCCAACGTCCTGACTTTC
NA | NA | TRBJ1-2 | TRBV11-1 | CASPAGRTYGYTF | TGTGCCAGCCCTGCAGGGCGGACGTATGGCTACACCTTC
TRBD1 | NA | TRBJ2-3 | TRBV9 | CASSTGTALSTDTQYF | TGTGCCAGCAGCACCGGGACAGCCCTTAGCACAGATACGCAGTATTTT
NA | NA | TRBJ2-4 | TRBV7-9 | CASSLVSAGSDIQYF | TGTGCCAGCAGCTTAGTTAGCGCGGGATCGGACATTCAGTACTTC
TRBD2 | NA | TRBJ2-1 | TRBV2 | CASTREGPYNEQFF | TGTGCCAGCACCCGGGAGGGCCCCTACAATGAGCAGTTCTTC
NA | NA | TRBJ2-5 | TRBV7-8 | CASSEGFGEETQYF | TGTGCCAGCAGCGAGGGGTTTGGAGAAGAGACCCAGTACTTC
NA | NA | TRBJ1-4 | TRBV4-1 | CASSPAGREKLFF | TGCGCCAGCAGCCCCGCTGGCCGTGAAAAACTGTTTTTT
NA | NA | TRBJ1-1 | TRBV18 | CASSPLERNTEAFF | TGTGCCAGCTCACCACTCGAACGGAACACTGAAGCTTTCTTT
TRBD2 | NA | TRBJ2-7 | TRBV27 | CASRSIGTSGSNEQYF | TGTGCCAGCAGATCAATCGGGACTAGCGGGAGTAACGAGCAGTACTTC
NA | NA | TRBJ2-7 | TRBV29-1 | CSVEWEYEQYF | TGCAGCGTTGAATGGGAATACGAGCAGTACTTC
TRBD1 | NA | TRBJ1-5 | TRBV10-3 | CAISRTGENQPQHF | TGTGCCATCAGCCGGACAGGGGAAAATCAGCCCCAGCATTTT
NA | once | TRBJ1-1 | TRBV7-8 | CASSFRGEDTEAFF | TGTGCCAGCAGCTTCCGGGGAGAAGATACTGAAGCTTTCTTT
NA | once | TRBJ2-1 | TRBV18 | CASSPPSNTYNEQFF | TGTGCCAGCTCACCACCCTCAAACACCTACAATGAGCAGTTCTTC
TRBD1 | NA | TRBJ2-5 | TRBV29-1 | CSVEGATEDRGEETQYF | TGCAGCGTTGAAGGCGCAACCGAAGACAGGGGGGAAGAGACCCAGTACTTC
NA | NA | TRBJ1-2 | TRBV11-2 | CASSLAGGAQANYGYTF | TGTGCCAGCAGCTTAGCTGGGGGGGCGCAAGCTAACTATGGCTACACCTTC
NA | NA | TRBJ2-5 | TRBV4-3 | CASSQDWTATFRETQYF | TGCGCCAGCAGCCAAGATTGGACAGCGACCTTCCGAGAGACCCAGTACTTC
NA | NA | TRBJ2-2 | TRBV6-1 | CAEEEANTGELFF | TGTGCCGAGGAGGAGGCGAACACCGGGGAGCTGTTTTTT
TRBD1 | NA | TRBJ2-7 | TRBV11-2 | CASSPGQVYEQYF | TGTGCCAGCAGCCCCGGACAGGTCTACGAGCAGTACTTC
NA | NA | TRBJ1-1 | TRBV13 | CASSGDAWVTEAFF | TGTGCCAGCAGCGGAGACGCCTGGGTAACTGAAGCTTTCTTT
NA | NA | TRBJ2-7 | TRBV28 | CASSSPSRGTYEQYF | TGTGCCAGCAGTTCTCCATCTCGCGGGACCTACGAGCAGTACTTC
NA | once | TRBJ1-5 | TRBV28 | CASSPTPNQPQHF | TGTGCCAGCAGTCCGACCCCCAATCAGCCCCAGCATTTT
NA | NA | TRBJ2-1 | TRBV12-1 | CANSRVNEQFF | TGTGCCAACAGTAGGGTCAATGAGCAGTTCTTC
NA | NA | TRBJ2-1 | TRBV7-9 | CASSLAEGRGVEQFF | TGTGCCAGCAGCTTAGCGGAAGGACGAGGCGTTGAGCAGTTCTTC
NA | NA | TRBJ2-1 | TRBV6-4 | CASSDSPPGHSYNEQFF | TGTGCCAGCAGTGATTCTCCACCGGGACACTCCTACAATGAGCAGTTCTTC
NA | many | TRBJ2-7 | TRBV28 | CASTGGQTPYEQYF | TGTGCCAGCACCGGGGGGCAGACCCCCTACGAGCAGTACTTC
NA | NA | TRBJ2-7 | TRBV7-9 | CASSFQGYEQYF | TGTGCCAGCAGCTTCCAGGGATATGAGCAGTACTTC
TRBD2 | once | TRBJ2-5 | TRBV28 | CASSLSPGLAEEETQYF | TGTGCCAGCAGTTTATCCCCCGGACTAGCGGAGGAAGAGACCCAGTACTTC
TRBD1 | NA | TRBJ2-7 | TRBV7-8 | CASSLYPGTGSSQKYEQYF | TGTGCCAGCAGCTTATATCCAGGGACAGGGTCTTCTCAGAAGTACGAGCAGTACTTC
TRBD1 | NA | TRBJ2-1 | TRBV7-9 | CASSSPVDRGRLWQFF | TGTGCCAGCAGCTCACCCGTGGACAGGGGTCGTCTTTGGCAGTTCTTC
NA | NA | TRBJ1-1 | TRBV14 | CASSQDLVVNTEAFF | TGTGCCAGCAGCCAAGATCTGGTCGTGAACACTGAAGCTTTCTTT